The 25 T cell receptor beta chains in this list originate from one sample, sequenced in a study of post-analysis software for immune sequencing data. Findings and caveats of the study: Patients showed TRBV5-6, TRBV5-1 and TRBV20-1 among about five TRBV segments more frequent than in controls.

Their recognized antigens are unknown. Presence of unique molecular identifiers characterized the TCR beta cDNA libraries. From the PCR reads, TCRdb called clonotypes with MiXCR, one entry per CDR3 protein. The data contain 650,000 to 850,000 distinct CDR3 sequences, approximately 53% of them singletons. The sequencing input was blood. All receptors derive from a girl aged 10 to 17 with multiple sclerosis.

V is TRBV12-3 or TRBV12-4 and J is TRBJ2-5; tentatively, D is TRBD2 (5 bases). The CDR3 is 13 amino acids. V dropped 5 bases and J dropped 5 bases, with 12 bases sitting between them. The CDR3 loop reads CASSKRAVETQYF. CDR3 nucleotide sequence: TGTGCCAGCAGTAAGAGGGCAGTTGAGACCCAGTACTTC.

This CDR3 is CASSRWSQFTDTQYF. CDR3 nucleotide sequence: TGTGCCAGCAGCCGGTGGTCCCAGTTCACAGATACGCAGTATTTT. The V gene is TRBV12-3 or TRBV12-4, the J gene TRBJ2-3; D is unresolved. Trimming removed 6 bases from V and 2 bases from J, with 15 bases in between. CDR3 size: 15 residues.

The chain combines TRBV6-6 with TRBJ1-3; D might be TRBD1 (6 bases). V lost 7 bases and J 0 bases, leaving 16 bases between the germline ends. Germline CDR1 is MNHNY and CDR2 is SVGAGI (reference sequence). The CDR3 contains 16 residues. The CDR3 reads CASTLRQAPSGNTIYF. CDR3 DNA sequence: TGTGCCAGCACCCTTCGACAGGCCCCCTCTGGAAACACCATATATTTT.

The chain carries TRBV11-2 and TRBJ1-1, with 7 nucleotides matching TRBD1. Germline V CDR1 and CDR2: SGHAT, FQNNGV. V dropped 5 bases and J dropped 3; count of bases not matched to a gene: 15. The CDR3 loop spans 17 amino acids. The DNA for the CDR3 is TGTGCCAGCAGCCCCTGGACAGGTCCTCGGGGGGACACTGAAGCTTTCTTT. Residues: CASSPWTGPRGDTEAFF.

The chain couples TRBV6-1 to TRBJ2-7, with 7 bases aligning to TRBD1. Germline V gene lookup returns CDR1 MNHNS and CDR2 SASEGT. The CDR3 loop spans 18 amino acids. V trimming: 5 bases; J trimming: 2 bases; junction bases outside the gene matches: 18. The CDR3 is CASSPTLTWDRLTYEQYF. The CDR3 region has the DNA TGTGCCAGCAGTCCAACCTTGACGTGGGACAGATTAACCTACGAGCAGTACTTC.

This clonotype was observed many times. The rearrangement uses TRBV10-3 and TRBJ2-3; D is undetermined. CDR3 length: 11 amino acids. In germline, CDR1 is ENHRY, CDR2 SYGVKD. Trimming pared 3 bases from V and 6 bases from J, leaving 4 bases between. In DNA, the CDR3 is TGTGCCATCAGTGAAGGGGATACGCAGTATTTT. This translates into CAISEGDTQYF.

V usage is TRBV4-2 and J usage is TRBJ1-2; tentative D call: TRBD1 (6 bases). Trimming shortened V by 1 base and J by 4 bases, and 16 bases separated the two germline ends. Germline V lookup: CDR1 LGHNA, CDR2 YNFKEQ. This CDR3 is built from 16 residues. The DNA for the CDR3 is TGTGCCAGCAGCCAAGCTTTGGCTGGGGGCAGCTATGGCTACACCTTC. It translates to CASSQALAGGSYGYTF.

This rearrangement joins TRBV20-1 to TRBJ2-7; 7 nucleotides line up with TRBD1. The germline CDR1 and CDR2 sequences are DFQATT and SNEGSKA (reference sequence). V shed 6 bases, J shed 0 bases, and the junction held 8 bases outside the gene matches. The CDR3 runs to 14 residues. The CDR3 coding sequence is TGCAGTGCCTCGGACAGGAGTAGCTCCTACGAGCAGTACTTC. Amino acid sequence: CSASDRSSSYEQYF.

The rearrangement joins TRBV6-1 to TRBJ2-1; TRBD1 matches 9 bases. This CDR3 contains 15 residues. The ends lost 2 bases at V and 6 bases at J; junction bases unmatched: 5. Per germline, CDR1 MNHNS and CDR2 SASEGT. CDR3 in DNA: TGTGCCAGCAGTGAACCGCCGGACAGGGGCAATGAGCAGTTCTTC. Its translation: CASSEPPDRGNEQFF.

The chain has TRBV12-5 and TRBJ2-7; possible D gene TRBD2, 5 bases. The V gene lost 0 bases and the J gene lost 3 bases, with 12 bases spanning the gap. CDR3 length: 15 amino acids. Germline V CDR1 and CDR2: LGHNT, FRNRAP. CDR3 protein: CASGLVGREGYEQYF. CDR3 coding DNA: TGTGCTAGTGGTTTGGTCGGGCGAGAGGGCTACGAGCAGTACTTC. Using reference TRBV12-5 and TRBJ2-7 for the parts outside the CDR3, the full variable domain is DARVTQTPRHKVTEMGQEVTMRCQPILGHNTVFWYRQTMMQGLELLAYFRNRAPLDDSGMPKDRFSAEMPDATLATLKIQPSEPRDSAVYFCASGLVGREGYEQYFGPGTRLTVT.

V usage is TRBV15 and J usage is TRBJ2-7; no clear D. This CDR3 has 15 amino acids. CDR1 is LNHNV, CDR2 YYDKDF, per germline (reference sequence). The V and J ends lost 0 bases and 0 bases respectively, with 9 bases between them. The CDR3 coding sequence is TGTGCCACCAGCAGAGATTGGGCGGCCTCCTACGAGCAGTACTTC. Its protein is CATSRDWAASYEQYF.

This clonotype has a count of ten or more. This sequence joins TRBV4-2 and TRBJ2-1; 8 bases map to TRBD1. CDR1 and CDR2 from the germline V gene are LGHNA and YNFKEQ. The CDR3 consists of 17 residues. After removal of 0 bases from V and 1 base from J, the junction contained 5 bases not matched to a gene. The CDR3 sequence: CASSQERQGRSYNEQFF. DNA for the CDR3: TGTGCCAGCAGCCAAGAGAGACAGGGGCGGTCCTACAATGAGCAGTTCTTC.

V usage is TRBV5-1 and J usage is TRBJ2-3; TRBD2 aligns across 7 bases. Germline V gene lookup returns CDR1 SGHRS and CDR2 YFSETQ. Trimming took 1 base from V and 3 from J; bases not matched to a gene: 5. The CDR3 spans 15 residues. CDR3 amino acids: CASSLMAGATDTQYF. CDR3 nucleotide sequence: TGCGCCAGCAGCTTGATGGCGGGAGCTACAGATACGCAGTATTTT.

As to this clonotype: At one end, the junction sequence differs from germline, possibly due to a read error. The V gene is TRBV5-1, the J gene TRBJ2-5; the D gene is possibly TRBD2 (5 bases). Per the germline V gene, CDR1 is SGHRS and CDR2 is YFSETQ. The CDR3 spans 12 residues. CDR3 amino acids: CAPGGYQETQYF. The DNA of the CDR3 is TGCGCCCCCGGCGGGTACCAAGAGACCCAGTATTTC.

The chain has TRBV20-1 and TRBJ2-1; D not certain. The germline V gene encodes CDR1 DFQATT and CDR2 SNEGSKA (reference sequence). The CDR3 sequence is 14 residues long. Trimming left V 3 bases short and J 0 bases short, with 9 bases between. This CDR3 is CSASGSSSYNEQFF. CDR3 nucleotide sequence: TGCAGTGCTAGTGGGTCGAGCTCCTACAATGAGCAGTTCTTC.

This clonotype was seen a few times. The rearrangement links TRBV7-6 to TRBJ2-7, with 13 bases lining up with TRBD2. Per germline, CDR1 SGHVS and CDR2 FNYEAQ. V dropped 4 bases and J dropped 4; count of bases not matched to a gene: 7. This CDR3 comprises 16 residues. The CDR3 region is CASSSGGTSGTYEQYF. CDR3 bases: TGTGCCAGCAGCTCAGGAGGGACTAGCGGGACGTACGAGCAGTACTTC.

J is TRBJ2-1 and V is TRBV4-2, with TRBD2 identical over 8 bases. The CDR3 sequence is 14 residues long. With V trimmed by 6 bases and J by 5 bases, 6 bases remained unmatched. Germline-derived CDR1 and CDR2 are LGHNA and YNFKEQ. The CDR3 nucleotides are TGTGCCAGCAGTGTATTAGCGGGGAACAATGAGCAGTTCTTC. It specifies CASSVLAGNNEQFF.

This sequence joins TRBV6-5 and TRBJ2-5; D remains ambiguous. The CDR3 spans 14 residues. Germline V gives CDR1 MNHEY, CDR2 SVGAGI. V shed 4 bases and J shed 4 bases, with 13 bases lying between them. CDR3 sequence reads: CASSSQTQRETQYF. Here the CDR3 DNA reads TGTGCCAGCAGTTCCCAGACCCAGCGAGAGACCCAGTACTTC.

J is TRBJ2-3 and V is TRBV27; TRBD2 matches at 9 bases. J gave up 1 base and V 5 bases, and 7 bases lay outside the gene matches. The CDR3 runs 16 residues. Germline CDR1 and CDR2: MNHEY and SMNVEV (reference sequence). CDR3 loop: CASSPGTSSGTDTQYF. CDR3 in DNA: TGTGCCAGCAGTCCCGGGACTAGCTCCGGCACAGATACGCAGTATTTT.

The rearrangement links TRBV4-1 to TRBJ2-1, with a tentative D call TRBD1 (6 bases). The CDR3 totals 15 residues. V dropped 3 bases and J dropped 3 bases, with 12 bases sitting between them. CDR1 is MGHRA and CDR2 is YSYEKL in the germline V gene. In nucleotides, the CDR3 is TGCGCCAGCAGCCAGAGCCGGGACATCTACAATGAGCAGTTCTTC. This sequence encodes CASSQSRDIYNEQFF.

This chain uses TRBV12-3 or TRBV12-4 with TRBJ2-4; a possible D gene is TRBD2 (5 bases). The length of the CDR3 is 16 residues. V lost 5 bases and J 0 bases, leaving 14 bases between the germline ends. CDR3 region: CASSPRTGIAKNIQYF. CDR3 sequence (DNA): TGTGCCAGCAGTCCCCGGACTGGGATAGCCAAAAACATTCAGTACTTC.

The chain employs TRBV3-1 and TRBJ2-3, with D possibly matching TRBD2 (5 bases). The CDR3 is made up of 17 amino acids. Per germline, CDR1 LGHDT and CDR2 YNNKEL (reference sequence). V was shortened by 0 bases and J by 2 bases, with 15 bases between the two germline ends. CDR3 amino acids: CASSQDWASRYTDTQYF. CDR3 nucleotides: TGTGCCAGCAGCCAAGATTGGGCTAGCAGATACACAGATACGCAGTATTTT.

For the CDR3, the DNA is TGCAGTGCTAGAGAAGGCGCAGGGTACTACAATGAGCAGTTCTTC. It translates to CSAREGAGYYNEQFF. This sequence joins TRBV20-1 and TRBJ2-1; possibly TRBD1 for D (5 bases). This CDR3 has 15 residues. The germline V gene encodes CDR1 DFQATT and CDR2 SNEGSKA (reference sequence). V was clipped by 0 bases and J by 3 bases, with 12 bases between them.

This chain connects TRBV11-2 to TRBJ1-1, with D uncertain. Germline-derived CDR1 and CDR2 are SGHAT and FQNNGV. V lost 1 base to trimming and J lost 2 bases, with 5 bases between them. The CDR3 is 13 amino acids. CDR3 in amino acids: CASSLAINTEAFF. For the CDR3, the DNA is TGTGCCAGCAGCTTAGCTATTAACACTGAAGCTTTCTTT.

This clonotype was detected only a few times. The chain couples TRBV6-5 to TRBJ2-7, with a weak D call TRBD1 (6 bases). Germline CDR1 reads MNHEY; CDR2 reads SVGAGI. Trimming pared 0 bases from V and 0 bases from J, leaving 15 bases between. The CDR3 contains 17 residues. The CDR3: CASSYSLPETGSYEQYF. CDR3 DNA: TGTGCCAGCAGTTACTCCCTCCCCGAGACAGGCTCCTACGAGCAGTACTTC.